This is a list of T cell receptor beta chains from one sample in a study. TCRdb called the 5' RACE reads again in MiXCR, with one record for every CDR3 protein. Among around 7,000 distinct CDR3 sequences, about 37% were seen once, and the ten largest hold under 5%. Sample: memory CD4+ T cells sorted from blood. The receptors stem from a female donor with breast cancer. Both conserved end residues are part of each CDR3. D genes are given only for firm matches. The listing skips clone size in some rows; elsewhere it reads once, few, many or a size class.

CDR3nt	CDR3aa	abundance	j_gene	d_gene	v_gene
TGTGCCAGCAGCTTCCGGACTAGCGGGGGGGCCGAGCAGTACTTC	CASSFRTSGGAEQYF	-	TRBJ2-7	-	TRBV21-1
TGCAGCGTCGCCGGGAGGACAGGGGCAGATACGCAGTATTTT	CSVAGRTGADTQYF	large	TRBJ2-3	TRBD1	TRBV29-1
TGCAGCGTTGAAGGCGGCCTAACAACTAACTATGGCTACACCTTC	CSVEGGLTTNYGYTF	-	TRBJ1-2	-	TRBV29-1
TGTGCCAGCAGCCCCCAGGGCGTGGGGGCCGAGCAGTACTTC	CASSPQGVGAEQYF	-	TRBJ2-7	-	TRBV7-8
TGCAGTGCTAGAGGTTATCCAGGGAAGGAAGAGACCCAGTACTTC	CSARGYPGKEETQYF	few	TRBJ2-5	-	TRBV20-1
TGTGCTAGCAGCTTAGTTTCTAGCGGAGAGACCCAGTACTTC	CASSLVSSGETQYF	medium-sized	TRBJ2-5	TRBD2	TRBV7-7
TGTGCCTGGAGTTCACAGGGCTATGGCTACACCTTC	CAWSSQGYGYTF	medium-sized	TRBJ1-2	-	TRBV30
TGCAACGTTGTGGGAGTCGAAACAACTAATGAAAAACTGTTTTTT	CNVVGVETTNEKLFF	-	TRBJ1-4	-	TRBV29-1
TGTGCAAGTCGCTTAGTGATTATACCTCGGGACTACAATGAGCAGTTCTTC	CASRLVIIPRDYNEQFF	medium-sized	TRBJ2-1	-	TRBV12-2
TGTGCTAGCAGCTTAGCGGGCGACTACGAGCAGTACTTC	CASSLAGDYEQYF	medium-sized	TRBJ2-7	TRBD2	TRBV7-7
TGTGCCAGCTCACCACTGGAGGGGGCCAATGAAGCTTTCTTT	CASSPLEGANEAFF	-	TRBJ1-1	TRBD1	TRBV18
TGTGCCAGCCAGGGCTACAGTGAGCAGTTCTTC	CASQGYSEQFF	once	TRBJ2-1	-	TRBV7-6
TGCAGTGCTAGAGATCAGACAGTAATACAAGAGACCCAGTACTTC	CSARDQTVIQETQYF	-	TRBJ2-5	-	TRBV20-1
TGCAGTGCTAACCCAGGGGCAGATACGCAGTATTTT	CSANPGADTQYF	-	TRBJ2-3	-	TRBV20-1
TGTGCCAGCAGTTTTCGCGAGAACACTGAAGCTTTCTTT	CASSFRENTEAFF	-	TRBJ1-1	-	TRBV12-3/TRBV12-4
TGTGCCAGCAGCTTGAACAGGCGCTACGAGCAGTACTTC	CASSLNRRYEQYF	-	TRBJ2-7	-	TRBV5-4
TGTGCCAGCAGGCTGCAAAACGAGCAGTACTTC	CASRLQNEQYF	-	TRBJ2-7	-	TRBV12-3/TRBV12-4
TGCGCCAGCAGCCAAACGAACGCCTATCAGCCCCAGCATTTT	CASSQTNAYQPQHF	medium-sized	TRBJ1-5	-	TRBV4-3
TGTGCCAGCAGGTCAAAGTGGCAGTTCTTC	CASRSKWQFF	once	TRBJ2-1	-	TRBV2
TGCAGTGCTAGAAACAGGGCTCTCCGAGAGACCCAGTACTTC	CSARNRALRETQYF	medium-sized	TRBJ2-5	-	TRBV20-1
TGCGCCAGCACCCGGCAAGGGGACAGGGTTGAGACCCAGTACTTC	CASTRQGDRVETQYF	few	TRBJ2-5	TRBD1	TRBV5-1
TGTGCCAGCAGCCCACAGGGGGCGGTGCAGCCCCAGCATTTT	CASSPQGAVQPQHF	-	TRBJ1-5	TRBD1	TRBV7-2
TGTGCCAGCAGCGTAATAGCGGGAGATGGTTACGAGCAGTACTTC	CASSVIAGDGYEQYF	medium-sized	TRBJ2-7	TRBD2	TRBV7-2
TGCAGTGCTAGCGGGGCGGCGGCTGAGCAGTTCTTC	CSASGAAAEQFF	-	TRBJ2-1	-	TRBV20-1
TGTGCCAGCAGCTTGGAAGTGGCTAATGAAAAACTGTTTTTT	CASSLEVANEKLFF	-	TRBJ1-4	-	TRBV5-4